This T cell receptor beta chain comes out of a study of T-cell reconstitution after alpha-beta-depleted transplantation in children. V was clipped by 3 bases and J by 3 bases; unmatched bases: 7. Germline values: CDR1 SGHKS, CDR2 YYEKEE (reference sequence). The CDR3 is 16 amino acids. Notes on the study in general: Fresh T-cell production supplied most of the T-cell counts and diversity seen one year after transplant. Alpha-beta T cells present about two months after transplant were reported to originate from several hundred expanded graft clones. It was surviving recipient T cells and thymic progenitors that gave some patients high TCRbeta diversity at day 60.

A remark on this clonotype: What it binds is not known.

For TCRbeta, the library was prepared with unique molecular identifiers. TCRdb redid the calling of the PCR reads with MiXCR, one entry per CDR3 protein. The data show fewer than 550,000 distinct CDR3 sequences, with about a sixth seen just once and around 30% held by the top ten. The clonotype originates from a boy in the first two years of life who had a stem cell transplant for Wiskott-Aldrich syndrome, so the T cells may come from the graft donor. The specimen comprised PBMCs, mostly from graft donor cells, sampled 360 days after TCRalphabeta/CD19-depleted stem cell transplant. The chain links TRBV5-5 to TRBJ2-3; 10 bases are shared with TRBD2. The CDR3: CASSWAVAGGTDTQYF. The DNA of the CDR3 is TGTGCCAGCAGCTGGGCGGTAGCGGGGGGAACAGATACGCAGTATTTT.